This record concerns one T cell receptor (beta chain) sequence. Its antigen is as yet unknown. The sample belongs to a study of cytotoxic CD8 clonotypes in ibrutinib-treated CLL. The overall study: With a range of 6 to 36, the median treatment time before response samples were taken was under 15 months.

The method was immunoSEQ multiplex PCR; TCRdb's version includes in-frame clones alone and lacks a portion of them. The sample holds some 310,000 clones; around four fifths are singletons and the top ten take under 8.5%. Study results and caveats: The study found clonality rose at ibrutinib response, then fell toward baseline at progression. Clonality (at baseline) was higher than in age-matched healthy donors and tracked circulating CD8+ T-cell counts.

Frozen-stored PBMCs produced about 2 micrograms of genomic DNA for TCR beta libraries. The germline V and J ends were trimmed by 2 bases and 3 bases, with 10 bases remaining between them. This CDR3 has 14 residues. Germline lookup yields CDR1 LNHDA and CDR2 SQIVND (reference sequence). The material sequenced was PBMCs, taken before ibrutinib treatment. The TCR sequence derives from a human donor with chronic lymphocytic leukemia. The chain is built from TRBV19 and TRBJ2-5; no reliable D call. CDR3 DNA: TGTGCCAGTAGTATAACGGCGGCTGAAGAGACCCAGTACTTC. It specifies CASSITAAEETQYF. Variable domain in full (rest from reference TRBV19 and TRBJ2-5): DGGITQSPKYLFRKEGQNVTLSCEQNLNHDAMYWYRQDPGQGLRLIYYSQIVNDFQKGDIAEGYSVSREKKESFPLTVTSAQKNPTAFYLCASSITAAEETQYFGPGTRLLVL.